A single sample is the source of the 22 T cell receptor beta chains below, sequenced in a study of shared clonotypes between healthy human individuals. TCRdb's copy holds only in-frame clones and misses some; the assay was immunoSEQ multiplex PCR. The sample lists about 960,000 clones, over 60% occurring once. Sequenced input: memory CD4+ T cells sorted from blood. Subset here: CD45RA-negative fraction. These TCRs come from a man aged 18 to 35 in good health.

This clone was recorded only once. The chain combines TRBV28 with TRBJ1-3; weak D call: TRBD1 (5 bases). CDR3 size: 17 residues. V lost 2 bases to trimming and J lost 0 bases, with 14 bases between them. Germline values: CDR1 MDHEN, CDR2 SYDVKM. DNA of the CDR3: TGTGCCAGCAGTTTACCGGGGGTCGGAATCTCTGGAAACACCATATATTTT. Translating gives CASSLPGVGISGNTIYF.

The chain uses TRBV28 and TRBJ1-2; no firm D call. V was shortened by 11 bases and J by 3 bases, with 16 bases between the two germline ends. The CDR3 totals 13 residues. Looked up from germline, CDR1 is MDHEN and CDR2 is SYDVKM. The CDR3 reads CAGTKGKDYGYTF. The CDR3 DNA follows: TGTGCCGGCACTAAGGGAAAGGACTATGGCTACACCTTC.

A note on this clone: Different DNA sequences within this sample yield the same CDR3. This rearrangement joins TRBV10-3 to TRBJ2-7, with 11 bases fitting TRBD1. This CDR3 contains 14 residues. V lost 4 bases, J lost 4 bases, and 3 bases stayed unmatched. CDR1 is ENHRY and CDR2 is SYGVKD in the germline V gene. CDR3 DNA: TGTGCCATCAGTGGGGACAGGGGGTCTTACGAGCAGTACTTC. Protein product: CAISGDRGSYEQYF.

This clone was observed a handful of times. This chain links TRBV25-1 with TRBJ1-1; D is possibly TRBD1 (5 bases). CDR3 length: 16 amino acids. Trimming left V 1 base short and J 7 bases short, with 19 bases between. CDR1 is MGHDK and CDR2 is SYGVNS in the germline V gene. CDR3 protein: CASSEWGVGGESEAFF. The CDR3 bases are TGTGCCAGCAGTGAATGGGGAGTTGGAGGGGAGAGTGAAGCTTTCTTT.

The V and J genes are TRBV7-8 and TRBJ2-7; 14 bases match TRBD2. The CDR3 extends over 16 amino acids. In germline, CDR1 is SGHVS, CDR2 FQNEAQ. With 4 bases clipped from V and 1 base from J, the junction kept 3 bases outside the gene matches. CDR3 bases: TGTGCCAGCAGCTCTGGGACTAGCGGGAGTTCCTACGAGCAGTACTTC. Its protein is CASSSGTSGSSYEQYF.

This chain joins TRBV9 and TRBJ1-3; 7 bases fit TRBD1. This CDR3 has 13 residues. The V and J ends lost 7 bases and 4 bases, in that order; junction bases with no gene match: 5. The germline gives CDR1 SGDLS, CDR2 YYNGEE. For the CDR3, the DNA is TGTGCCAGCGGCGGGACAGTCGGAAACACCATATATTTT. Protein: CASGGTVGNTIYF. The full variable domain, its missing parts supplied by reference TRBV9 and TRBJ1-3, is DSGVTQTPKHLITATGQRVTLRCSPRSGDLSVYWYQQSLDQGLQFLIQYYNGEERAKGNILERFSAQQFPDLHSELNLSSLELGDSALYFCASGGTVGNTIYFGEGSWLTVV.

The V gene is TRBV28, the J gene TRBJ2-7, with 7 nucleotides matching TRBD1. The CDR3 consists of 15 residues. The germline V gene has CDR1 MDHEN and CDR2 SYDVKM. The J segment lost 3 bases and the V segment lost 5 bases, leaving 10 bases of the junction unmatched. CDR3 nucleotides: TGTGCCAGCAGTGCCGTGGTGGGACAGCGCTACGAGCAGTACTTC. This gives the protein CASSAVVGQRYEQYF.

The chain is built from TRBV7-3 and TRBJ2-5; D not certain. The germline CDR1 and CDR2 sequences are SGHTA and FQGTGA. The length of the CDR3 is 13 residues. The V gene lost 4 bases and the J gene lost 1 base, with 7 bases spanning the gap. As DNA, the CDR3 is TGTGCCAGCAGCTCCCTTGCCCAAGAGACCCAGTACTTC. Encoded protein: CASSSLAQETQYF.

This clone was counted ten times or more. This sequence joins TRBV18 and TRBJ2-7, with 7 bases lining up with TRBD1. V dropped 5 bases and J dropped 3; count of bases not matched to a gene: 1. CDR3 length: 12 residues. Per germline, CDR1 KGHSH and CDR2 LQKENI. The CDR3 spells CASSTGDYEQYF. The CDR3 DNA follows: TGTGCCAGCTCAACAGGGGACTACGAGCAGTACTTC. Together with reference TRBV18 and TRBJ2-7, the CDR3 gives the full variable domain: NAGVMQNPRHLVRRRGQEARLRCSPMKGHSHVYWYRQLPEEGLKFMVYLQKENIIDESGMPKERFSAEFPKEGPSILRIQQVVRGDSAAYFCASSTGDYEQYFGPGTRLTVT.

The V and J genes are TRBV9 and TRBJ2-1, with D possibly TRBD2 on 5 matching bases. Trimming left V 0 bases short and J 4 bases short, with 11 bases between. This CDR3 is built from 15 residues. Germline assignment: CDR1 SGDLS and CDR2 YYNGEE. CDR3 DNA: TGTGCCAGCAGCGTAGGAGGGCCCTCGTACAATGAGCAGTTCTTC. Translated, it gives CASSVGGPSYNEQFF.

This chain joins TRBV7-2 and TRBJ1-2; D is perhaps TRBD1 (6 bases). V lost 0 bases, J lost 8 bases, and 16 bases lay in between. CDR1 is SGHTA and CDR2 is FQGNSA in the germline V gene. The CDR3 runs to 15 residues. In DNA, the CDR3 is TGTGCCAGCAGCTTAGCGCGAGGAGGGGGATACGGCTACACCTTC. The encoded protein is CASSLARGGGYGYTF.

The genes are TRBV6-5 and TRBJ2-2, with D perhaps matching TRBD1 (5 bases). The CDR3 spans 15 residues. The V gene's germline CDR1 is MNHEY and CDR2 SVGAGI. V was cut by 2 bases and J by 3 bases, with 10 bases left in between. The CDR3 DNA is TGTGCCAGCAGTTACGGGCAGGGTTACACCGGGGAGCTGTTTTTT. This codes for CASSYGQGYTGELFF.

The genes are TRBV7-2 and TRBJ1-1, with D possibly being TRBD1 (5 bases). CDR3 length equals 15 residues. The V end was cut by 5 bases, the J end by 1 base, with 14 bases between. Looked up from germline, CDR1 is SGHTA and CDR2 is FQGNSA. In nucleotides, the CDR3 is TGTGCCAGCAGCCCTAGTGGTAGGGGGAACACTGAAGCTTTCTTT. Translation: CASSPSGRGNTEAFF.

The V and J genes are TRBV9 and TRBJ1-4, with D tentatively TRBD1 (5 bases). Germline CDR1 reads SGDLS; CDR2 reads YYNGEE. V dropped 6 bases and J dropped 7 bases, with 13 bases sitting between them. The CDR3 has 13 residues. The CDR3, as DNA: TGTGCCAGCACAGGCTCGAGGGGTGAAAAACTGTTTTTT. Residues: CASTGSRGEKLFF.

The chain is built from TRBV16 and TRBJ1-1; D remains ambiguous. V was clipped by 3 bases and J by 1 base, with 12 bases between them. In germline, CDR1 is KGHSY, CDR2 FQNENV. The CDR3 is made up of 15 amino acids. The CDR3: CASSQREWQNTEAFF. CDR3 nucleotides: TGTGCCAGCAGCCAGAGGGAGTGGCAGAACACTGAAGCTTTCTTT.

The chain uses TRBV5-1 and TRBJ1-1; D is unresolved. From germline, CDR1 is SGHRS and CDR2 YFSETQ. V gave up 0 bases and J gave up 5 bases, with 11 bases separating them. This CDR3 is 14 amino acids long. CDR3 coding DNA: TGCGCCAGCAGCTTGGAAACATGGGAAACTGAAGCTTTCTTT. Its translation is CASSLETWETEAFF. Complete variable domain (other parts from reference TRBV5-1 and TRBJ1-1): KAGVTQTPRYLIKTRGQQVTLSCSPISGHRSVSWYQQTPGQGLQFLFEYFSETQRNKGNFPGRFSGRQFSNSRSEMNVSTLELGDSALYLCASSLETWETEAFFGQGTRLTVV.

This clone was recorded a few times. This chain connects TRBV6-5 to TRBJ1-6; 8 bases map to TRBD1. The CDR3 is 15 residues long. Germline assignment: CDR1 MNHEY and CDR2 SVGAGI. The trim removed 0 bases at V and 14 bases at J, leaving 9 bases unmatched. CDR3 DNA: TGTGCCAGCAGTTACTCGCGGCAGGGGGCGAGGTCCCTCCACTTT. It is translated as CASSYSRQGARSLHF.

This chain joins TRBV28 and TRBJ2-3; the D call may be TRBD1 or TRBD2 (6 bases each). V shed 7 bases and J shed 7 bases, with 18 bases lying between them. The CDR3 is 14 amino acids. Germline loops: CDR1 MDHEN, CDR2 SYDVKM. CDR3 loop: CASTLGGGRNTQYF. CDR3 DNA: TGTGCCAGCACTCTCGGAGGGGGGCGGAATACGCAGTATTTT.

For the CDR3, the DNA is TGCGCCAGCAGCACTAGCGGGGTAGAAGAGACCCAGTACTTC. It yields the protein CASSTSGVEETQYF. The chain is built from TRBV5-1 and TRBJ2-5; 10 bases line up with TRBD2. This CDR3 is 14 amino acids long. The ends lost 4 bases at V and 3 bases at J; junction bases unmatched: 3. Germline CDR1 SGHRS, CDR2 YFSETQ. The complete variable domain, with remaining parts taken from reference TRBV5-1 and TRBJ2-5, reads KAGVTQTPRYLIKTRGQQVTLSCSPISGHRSVSWYQQTPGQGLQFLFEYFSETQRNKGNFPGRFSGRQFSNSRSEMNVSTLELGDSALYLCASSTSGVEETQYFGPGTRLLVL.

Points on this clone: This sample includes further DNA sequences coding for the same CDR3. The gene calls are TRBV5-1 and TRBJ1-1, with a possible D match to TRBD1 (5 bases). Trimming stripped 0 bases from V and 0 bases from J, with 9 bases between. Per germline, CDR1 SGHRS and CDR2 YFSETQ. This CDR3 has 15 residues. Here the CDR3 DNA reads TGCGCCAGCAGCTTGGCAGGGTCTCTGAACACTGAAGCTTTCTTT. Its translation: CASSLAGSLNTEAFF.

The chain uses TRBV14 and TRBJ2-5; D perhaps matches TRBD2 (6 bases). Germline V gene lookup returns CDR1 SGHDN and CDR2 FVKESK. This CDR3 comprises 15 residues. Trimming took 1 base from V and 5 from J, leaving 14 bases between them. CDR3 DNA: TGTGCCAGCAGCCAAGTGGGGAGGAAAGTCGAGACCCAGTACTTC. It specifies CASSQVGRKVETQYF. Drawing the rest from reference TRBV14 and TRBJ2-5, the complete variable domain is EAGVTQFPSHSVIEKGQTVTLRCDPISGHDNLYWYRRVMGKEIKFLLHFVKESKQDESGMPNNRFLAERTGGTYSTLKVQPAELEDSGVYFCASSQVGRKVETQYFGPGTRLLVL.

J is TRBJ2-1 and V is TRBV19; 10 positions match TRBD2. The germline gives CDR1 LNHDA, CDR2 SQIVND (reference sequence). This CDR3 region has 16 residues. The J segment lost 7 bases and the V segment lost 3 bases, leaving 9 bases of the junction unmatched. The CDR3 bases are TGTGCCAGTAGTATGGGAGCGGGAGGGCCGAGGAATGAGCAGTTCTTC. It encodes CASSMGAGGPRNEQFF. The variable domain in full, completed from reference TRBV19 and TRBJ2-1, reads DGGITQSPKYLFRKEGQNVTLSCEQNLNHDAMYWYRQDPGQGLRLIYYSQIVNDFQKGDIAEGYSVSREKKESFPLTVTSAQKNPTAFYLCASSMGAGGPRNEQFFGPGTRLTVL.